Sequencing of this T cell receptor (beta chain) was carried out in a study of blood T cell repertoires in COVID-19. Looking at the study overall: Samples representing acute and convalescent COVID-19 were sourced from the United States, Italy and Spain.

Profiling relied on immunoSEQ multiplex PCR, and the TCRdb table lists in-frame clones only, not all of them. Seen here are some 380,000 clones, 87% observed once, and the top ten hold approximately 1.3%. The germline CDR1 and CDR2 sequences are SGDLS and YYNGEE. The CDR3 extends over 16 amino acids. V lost 4 bases and J lost 3; bases outside the gene matches: 11. This clone is a singleton in its sample. V and J are TRBV9 and TRBJ2-3; 7 bases are a match to TRBD2. The sequenced sample consisted of PBMCs or T cells enriched from blood (not recorded which). The sequence was collected from a man aged 25-45 years who had recovered from COVID-19. The CDR3 sequence is CASSPDGGGGTDTQYF. CDR3 DNA sequence: TGTGCCAGCAGCCCTGATGGGGGGGGAGGGACAGATACGCAGTATTTT.